This is a list of T cell receptor beta chains from one sample in a study of T cell repertoires in aging, cancer and after chemotherapy. TCRdb independently ran MiXCR on the multiplex PCR reads; one entry per CDR3 protein. The sample holds 8,500 to 9,500 distinct CDR3 sequences, around 22% seen once. The sequenced material came from blood. These receptors were taken from a human donor with a blood cancer. The donor label of this sample is uncertain. Each CDR3 is given without its conserved first and last residue.

cdr3_aa v_call
SVAQTSGSVEQY TRBV29-1
SVDWQGYSEQF TRBV29-1
ATSPGEGGQPQH TRBV19
ATSRLTGLVSTDTQY TRBV15
ASSPISGGVQETQY TRBV18
ASFIGGYGTQY TRBV12-3/TRBV12-4
ASSFWGDNEQF TRBV27
ASKDRVNTEAF TRBV6-1
ASNKQGNTEAF TRBV5-1
SARAGGGQGNTIY TRBV20-1
ASSLAPLNYNEQF TRBV27
ASSLEANSPLH TRBV5-1
ASSPGQGAYNEQF TRBV18
ASRDRGWQF TRBV7-9
ASSHRSGSNTDTQY TRBV6-5
ASSIGNVGFSADTQY TRBV19
ASSLGRGQGAVSTEAF TRBV5-4
AISRLAGGDNEQF TRBV10-3
AISGDRGRNEKLF TRBV10-3
ASSYLAGGQETQY TRBV19
SASRGHRGGYYEQY TRBV20-1
ASSPPFRLGRRKEETQY TRBV18
ASTTLAGRYNEQF TRBV6-5
VSSNEGWSNQPQH TRBV19
ASSEIAGNYGYT TRBV6-1
ASSPGSTGNTIY TRBV6-2/TRBV6-3
ASSRGTSVTHEQY TRBV6-2/TRBV6-3
ASSLSGLADNNEQF TRBV13
ASSLRGDNTGELF TRBV11-2
ASRGRTEAF TRBV6-5
ASSSHGTSGRAPYNEQF TRBV27
AISESTTAYGYT TRBV10-3
ASSGEGTETQY TRBV19
ASSINDRHQPQH TRBV19
SASQGAGGQPQH TRBV29-1
ASSLIATSTDTQY TRBV6-2/TRBV6-3
ASSLQGVEQY TRBV6-5
ASGKEGLEVETQY TRBV9
ASYWGEDQPQH TRBV7-9
ASSYKQTISTDTQY TRBV6-5
ASSLSGNWKTQY TRBV6-6
SARAAADTQY TRBV20-1
ASSLARGYGTDTQY TRBV7-9
AWSVGGGDQPQH TRBV30
ASSKRTENSNQPQH TRBV6-1
ASTTGRIRISGNTIY TRBV19
AWSVGGGTEAF TRBV30
ANSLGLNEQY TRBV5-4
ASRSMLTANTEAF TRBV5-4
ASSEARGRVGQPQH TRBV6-1
ASRISDTQY TRBV19
SVEDLGPKGPSPAKNIQY TRBV29-1
ASRVPPGLAGQTNYGYT TRBV27
SATSWTSGRGNEQF TRBV20-1